The next 27 T cell receptor beta chains were all read from a single sample in a study of cytomegalovirus exposure and HLA in healthy donors. PCR involved 60 Vbeta and 13 Jbeta primers. The table came from immunoSEQ multiplex PCR; TCRdb's copy has only in-frame clones and leaves some out. The sample lists 60,000 to 70,000 clones; approximately 70% were seen once. The sample was PBMCs. These receptor sequences come from a man aged 35 to 55 in good health and CMV-seropositive.

The V and J genes are TRBV19 and TRBJ2-1; TRBD2 agrees at 14 bases. V trimming: 6 bases; J trimming: 9 bases; junction bases outside the gene matches: 10. This CDR3 spans 16 amino acids. Looked up from germline, CDR1 is LNHDA and CDR2 is SQIVND (reference sequence). This chain's CDR3 is CASSISGTSGSAEQFF. CDR3 sequence (DNA): TGTGCCAGTAGCATTTCCGGGACTAGCGGGAGCGCTGAGCAGTTCTTC.

This clone has more than one count but fewer than ten. J is TRBJ2-3 and V is TRBV5-1, with TRBD2 matching over 15 bases. The CDR3 sequence is 17 residues long. CDR1 is SGHRS, CDR2 YFSETQ, per germline. Unmatched junction bases numbered 8, after V lost 3 bases and J lost 6 bases. CDR3 DNA: TGCGCCAGCAGCTCCAAGGAGGGGACTAGCGGGGGGGATACGCAGTATTTT. Amino acid sequence: CASSSKEGTSGGDTQYF.

The chain couples TRBV19 to TRBJ2-4; the match to TRBD2 covers 11 bases. V shed 6 bases, J shed 7 bases, and the junction held 8 bases outside the gene matches. Germline lookup yields CDR1 LNHDA and CDR2 SQIVND (reference sequence). The CDR3 covers 15 residues. In DNA, the CDR3 is TGTGCCAGTAGCCTACTAGCGGGAGAGGGGAACATTCAGTACTTC. Its protein is CASSLLAGEGNIQYF.

This clone was counted between two and nine times. V is TRBV6-1 and J is TRBJ1-1; a possible D gene is TRBD1 (6 bases). Germline V CDR1 and CDR2: MNHNS, SASEGT. Trimming shortened V by 5 bases and J by 10 bases, and 23 bases separated the two germline ends. The CDR3 contains 15 residues. The CDR3 sequence is CASSSIESGDSVAFF. For the CDR3, the DNA is TGTGCCAGCAGTAGCATTGAATCAGGGGATTCGGTAGCTTTCTTT.

The sample holds a few counts of this clone. The chain employs TRBV15 and TRBJ1-2; TRBD1 aligns across 11 bases. Germline values: CDR1 LNHNV, CDR2 YYDKDF (reference sequence). V lost 4 bases to trimming and J lost 6 bases; unmatched junction nucleotides: 7. There are 15 residues in the CDR3. Here the CDR3 DNA reads TGTGCCACCAGCAAACGGACAGGGGGCGGAGATGGCTACACCTTC. Translating gives CATSKRTGGGDGYTF.

With regard to this clone: Its ends do not fully match the called genes, so a read error is possible. The chain employs TRBV27 and TRBJ1-5; tentative D call: TRBD1 (5 bases). Germline V gene lookup returns CDR1 MNHEY and CDR2 SMNVEV (reference sequence). The CDR3 extends over 15 amino acids. In DNA form, the CDR3 reads TGTGCCAGCAGCTTATGGTGGGGGGACAATCAGCCCCAGCATTTT. Translation: CASSLWWGDNQPQHF.

This clone turned up a few times. J is TRBJ2-7 and V is TRBV2; 7 nucleotides align to TRBD1. V was clipped by 5 bases and J by 5 bases; unmatched bases: 6. Germline CDR1 SNHLY, CDR2 FYNNEI. The CDR3 extends over 13 amino acids. CDR3 amino acids: CASSLRGNNEQYF. CDR3 coding DNA: TGTGCCAGCAGTCTCAGGGGGAACAACGAGCAGTACTTC.

The chain combines TRBV28 with TRBJ2-1; tentative D call: TRBD2 (7 bases). The germline V gene has CDR1 MDHEN and CDR2 SYDVKM. This CDR3 is 15 amino acids long. The germline V and J ends were trimmed by 6 bases and 4 bases, with 16 bases remaining between them. The CDR3 region has the DNA TGTGCCAGCAGCCGGTGGGGGGGCCCTTACAATGAGCAGTTCTTC. This codes for CASSRWGGPYNEQFF.

Note on this clone: A far larger clone is only one base removed, so a read error is likely. The V call is TRBV7-9, the J call TRBJ2-1; D is possibly TRBD2 (5 bases). The CDR3 covers 12 residues. CDR1 and CDR2 (germline): SEHNR, FQNEAQ (reference sequence). DNA of the CDR3: TGTTCCAGCTTGGGTCTGGAGGATGAGCAGTTCTTC. Translated: CSSLGLEDEQFF.

This chain connects TRBV27 to TRBJ2-5; 10 bases are shared with TRBD2. This CDR3 spans 17 amino acids. Germline loops: CDR1 MNHEY, CDR2 SMNVEV (reference sequence). Losses at the gene ends were 5 bases for V and 2 bases for J; bases not matched to a gene: 11. The CDR3: CASSGGASSGGQETQYF. For the CDR3, the DNA is TGTGCCAGCAGTGGAGGGGCGTCTAGCGGGGGACAAGAGACCCAGTACTTC.

The genes are TRBV29-1 and TRBJ1-1, with D possibly TRBD1 on 6 matching bases. The V gene's germline CDR1 is SQVTM and CDR2 ANQGSEA. Trimming removed 6 bases from V and 6 bases from J, with 20 bases in between. The CDR3 has 14 amino acids. The CDR3 loop reads CSVRGGPSAAEAFF. For the CDR3, the DNA is TGCAGCGTACGGGGGGGCCCATCGGCCGCTGAAGCTTTCTTT.

The chain uses TRBV4-1 and TRBJ2-7; TRBD1 is a possible D gene (7 bases). The CDR3 length is 14 residues. The germline V gene encodes CDR1 MGHRA and CDR2 YSYEKL. V was clipped by 3 bases and J by 5 bases, with 14 bases between them. The CDR3 reads CASSQGRGVNEQYF. The CDR3, as DNA: TGCGCCAGCAGCCAGGGCAGGGGGGTGAACGAGCAGTACTTC.

The gene calls are TRBV18 and TRBJ1-1; 10 bases fit TRBD1. The CDR3 has 14 residues. Trimming at V came to 6 bases and at J to 3 bases, leaving 4 bases not matched to a gene. Per germline, CDR1 KGHSH and CDR2 LQKENI. This CDR3 is CASSGQGPDTEAFF. The CDR3 nucleotides are TGTGCCAGCTCGGGACAGGGGCCGGACACTGAAGCTTTCTTT.

This chain connects TRBV25-1 to TRBJ2-1; the D gene is possibly TRBD2 (6 bases). The CDR3 extends over 15 amino acids. CDR1 MGHDK and CDR2 SYGVNS come from the germline V gene. Trimming took off 3 bases at V and 2 bases at J, with 11 bases between the two ends. CDR3 bases: TGTGCCAGCAGTGAGCCGTCGGGGGCCTACAATGAGCAGTTCTTC. Protein: CASSEPSGAYNEQFF.

This clone was observed a few times. This sequence joins TRBV7-3 and TRBJ2-5; 12 positions match TRBD2. In germline, CDR1 is SGHTA, CDR2 FQGTGA. The CDR3 spans 17 residues. V was pared by 5 bases and J by 0 bases, with 7 bases of the junction left unmatched. In DNA, the CDR3 is TGTGCCAGCAGCCCGAAGCGACTAGCGGGGGACCAAGAGACCCAGTACTTC. It codes for CASSPKRLAGDQETQYF. Variable domain in full (rest from reference TRBV7-3 and TRBJ2-5): GAGVSQTPSNKVTEKGKYVELRCDPISGHTALYWYRQSLGQGPEFLIYFQGTGAADDSGLPNDRFFAVRPEGSVSTLKIQRTERGDSAVYLCASSPKRLAGDQETQYFGPGTRLLVL.

The chain is built from TRBV5-6 and TRBJ2-1, with 9 bases identical to TRBD2. CDR3 length: 14 amino acids. V lost 2 bases to trimming and J lost 6 bases; unmatched junction nucleotides: 3. Per germline, CDR1 SGHDT and CDR2 YYEEEE. Here the CDR3 reads CASSFAGGPNEQFF. CDR3 sequence (DNA): TGTGCCAGCAGCTTCGCGGGAGGGCCCAATGAGCAGTTCTTC.

The chain combines TRBV7-9 with TRBJ2-1, with 7 bases fitting TRBD2. The germline gives CDR1 SEHNR, CDR2 FQNEAQ (reference sequence). Unmatched junction bases numbered 19, after V lost 7 bases and J lost 13 bases. The CDR3 contains 15 residues. The CDR3 DNA sequence: TGTGCCAGCAACCCTTCTCTCGCTAGCGGAGCCCTCCAGTTCTTC. Protein: CASNPSLASGALQFF.

This rearrangement joins TRBV6-1 to TRBJ2-5; 7 nucleotides agree with TRBD1. The CDR3 totals 14 residues. Losses at the gene ends were 6 bases for V and 1 base for J; bases not matched to a gene: 5. CDR1 MNHNS and CDR2 SASEGT come from the germline V gene. The CDR3 sequence is CASSPRGSQETQYF. In DNA form, the CDR3 reads TGTGCCAGCAGCCCCAGGGGGAGCCAAGAGACCCAGTACTTC.

J is TRBJ1-6 and V is TRBV16; 10 bases map to TRBD1. Looked up from germline, CDR1 is KGHSY and CDR2 is FQNENV. The J segment lost 7 bases and the V segment lost 4 bases, leaving 7 bases of the junction unmatched. This CDR3 spans 16 amino acids. This CDR3 reads CASSRTRDRGNSPLHF. DNA for the CDR3: TGTGCCAGCAGCCGAACCCGGGACAGGGGAAATTCACCCCTCCACTTT.

The chain recombines TRBV13 with TRBJ1-2; D is possibly TRBD1 (5 bases). CDR3 size: 12 residues. Per the germline V gene, CDR1 is PRHDT and CDR2 is FYEKMQ (reference sequence). The V end lost 4 bases, the J end lost 8 bases, and 11 bases lay between the germline ends. Here the CDR3 DNA reads TGTGCCAGCAGCTCCCCCGGGGGAGGCTACACCTTC. Protein sequence: CASSSPGGGYTF.

The chain combines TRBV11-2 with TRBJ1-1; D perhaps matches TRBD1 (5 bases). The germline V gene encodes CDR1 SGHAT and CDR2 FQNNGV. Trimming took 4 bases from V and 11 from J, leaving 26 bases between them. This CDR3 is 16 amino acids long. This CDR3 is CASSYLGGGMGTKAFF. CDR3 sequence (DNA): TGTGCCAGCAGCTATCTCGGCGGAGGGATGGGGACGAAGGCTTTCTTT.

This clone was found once. V gene TRBV13 combines with J gene TRBJ2-1; TRBD1 matches at 7 bases. CDR3 length: 13 amino acids. Trimming took 8 bases from V and 3 from J; bases not matched to a gene: 4. Germline V gene lookup returns CDR1 PRHDT and CDR2 FYEKMQ (reference sequence). The CDR3 DNA reads as TGTGCCAGCCGGGACAGTAACTACAATGAGCAGTTCTTC. It specifies CASRDSNYNEQFF.

The chain is built from TRBV5-1 and TRBJ1-2; TRBD1 aligns across 7 bases. The junction had 0 bases not matched to a gene; V was cut back by 0 bases and J by 4 bases. Germline values: CDR1 SGHRS, CDR2 YFSETQ. CDR3 length equals 13 residues. The chain's CDR3 is CASSLGTGYGYTF. For the CDR3, the DNA is TGCGCCAGCAGCTTGGGGACAGGCTATGGCTACACCTTC. The full variable domain, completed using reference TRBV5-1 and TRBJ1-2, is KAGVTQTPRYLIKTRGQQVTLSCSPISGHRSVSWYQQTPGQGLQFLFEYFSETQRNKGNFPGRFSGRQFSNSRSEMNVSTLELGDSALYLCASSLGTGYGYTFGSGTRLTVV.

The chain combines TRBV5-4 with TRBJ2-5, with TRBD2 identical over 10 bases. Looked up from germline, CDR1 is SGHNT and CDR2 is YYREEE (reference sequence). V was clipped by 4 bases and J by 2 bases; unmatched bases: 8. The CDR3 extends over 16 amino acids. The CDR3 nucleotides read TGTGCCAGCAGCCCCGGGACTAGCGCCTCTCAAGAGACCCAGTACTTC. It yields the protein CASSPGTSASQETQYF.

This clone has just one count. The rearrangement uses TRBV19 and TRBJ1-6; D ambiguous. Germline assignment: CDR1 LNHDA and CDR2 SQIVND (reference sequence). The CDR3 extends over 15 amino acids. V shed 7 bases and J shed 6 bases, with 16 bases lying between them. CDR3: CASKRQNTLNSPLHF. The DNA of the CDR3 is TGTGCCAGTAAGAGGCAGAATACCCTTAATTCACCCCTCCACTTT.

The chain uses TRBV6-5 and TRBJ2-7; the D gene is possibly TRBD1 (6 bases). The germline V and J ends were trimmed by 5 bases and 2 bases, with 10 bases remaining between them. This CDR3 region has 13 residues. Germline assignment: CDR1 MNHEY and CDR2 SVGAGI. The CDR3 DNA reads TGTGCCAGCAGTCAGGGGATACCCTACGAGCAGTACTTC. This encodes CASSQGIPYEQYF.

The rearrangement joins TRBV28 to TRBJ2-5; no reliable D call. The CDR3 contains 13 residues. The germline CDR1 and CDR2 sequences are MDHEN and SYDVKM. V lost 2 bases, J lost 2 bases, and 6 bases lay in between. As DNA, the CDR3 is TGTGCCAGCAGTTTACCAGTTCAAGAGACCCAGTACTTC. Protein: CASSLPVQETQYF.